The 19 T cell receptor beta chains reported below all come from one sample, sequenced in a study of PD-1 blockade in mismatch repair-deficient tumors. Generated by immunoSEQ multiplex PCR, the TCRdb table keeps only in-frame clones and is missing some. The data show some 70,000 clones, around 73% seen once. Material: peripheral blood, obtained 2 weeks after starting pembrolizumab. Receptors originate from an adult with mismatch repair-deficient cancer.

This chain connects TRBV30 to TRBJ2-6, with D perhaps given as TRBD1 or TRBD2 (5 bases each). CDR1 and CDR2 from the germline V gene are GTSNPN and SVGIG (reference sequence). V was clipped by 2 bases and J by 0 bases, with 8 bases between them. The CDR3 sequence is 15 residues long. In nucleotides, the CDR3 is TGTGCCTGGAGTAGGGGAGACTCTGGGGCCAACGTCCTGACTTTC. It encodes CAWSRGDSGANVLTF.

The chain has TRBV4-3 and TRBJ2-7, with a weak D call TRBD1 (5 bases). Trimming left V 2 bases short and J 1 base short, with 18 bases between. The germline V gene has CDR1 LGHNA and CDR2 YSLEER. The CDR3 spans 17 residues. CDR3 protein: CASSQTRQQEISYEQYF. In nucleotides, the CDR3 is TGCGCCAGCAGCCAAACGAGACAGCAAGAAATTTCCTACGAGCAGTACTTC.

The CDR3 protein is CAVPGRNTYEQYF. CDR3 nucleotide sequence: TGTGCGGTTCCGGGACGGAACACCTACGAGCAGTACTTC. V is TRBV30 and J is TRBJ2-7; D is perhaps TRBD1 or TRBD2 (5 bases each). CDR1 is GTSNPN and CDR2 is SVGIG in the germline V gene (reference sequence). This CDR3 spans 13 amino acids.

The chain couples TRBV7-2 to TRBJ1-1; D unresolved. Germline CDR1 SGHTA, CDR2 FQGNSA. This CDR3 has 15 amino acids. The V end was cut by 1 base, the J end by 1 base, with 10 bases between. The CDR3 DNA reads as TGTGCCAGCAGCTTAGGCGGAGCGGGGAACACTGAAGCTTTCTTT. As protein: CASSLGGAGNTEAFF.

The chain has TRBV7-8 and TRBJ2-5, with 14 bases matching TRBD2. Germline trimming cut 6 bases from V and 5 bases from J; bases unmatched to any gene: 8. The CDR3 is 16 amino acids. CDR1 is SGHVS, CDR2 FQNEAQ, per germline. Here the CDR3 reads CASSRTGLAGVETQYF. The CDR3 DNA is TGTGCCAGCAGTCGGACGGGACTAGCGGGAGTTGAGACCCAGTACTTC.

There are a few counts of this clone. V gene TRBV2 combines with J gene TRBJ2-7; 7 bases are shared with TRBD1. Germline V lookup: CDR1 SNHLY, CDR2 FYNNEI. V shed 6 bases, J shed 0 bases, and the junction held 2 bases outside the gene matches. This CDR3 region has 13 residues. The CDR3 loop is CASRGTASYEQYF. The CDR3 DNA is TGTGCCAGCAGGGGGACAGCCTCCTACGAGCAGTACTTC.

The CDR3 loop is CASSWISGEDNEQFF. The CDR3 DNA is TGCGCCAGCAGCTGGATTAGCGGGGAGGACAATGAGCAGTTCTTC. J is TRBJ2-1 and V is TRBV5-1, with 8 bases matching TRBD2. V trimming: 3 bases; J trimming: 5 bases; junction bases outside the gene matches: 7. Germline V lookup: CDR1 SGHRS, CDR2 YFSETQ. The CDR3 covers 15 residues.

This clone occurred once. The rearrangement uses TRBV4-3 and TRBJ1-4, with D possibly matching TRBD1 (6 bases). Deletions cut 0 bases from V and 7 bases from J, with 12 bases between. This CDR3 is built from 15 residues. Per germline, CDR1 LGHNA and CDR2 YSLEER. CDR3 protein: CASSQDLTGSEKLFF. CDR3 bases: TGCGCCAGCAGCCAAGATTTAACAGGGAGTGAAAAACTGTTTTTT.

The J gene is TRBJ2-7, the V gene TRBV7-6, with D possibly matching TRBD2 (5 bases). The length of the CDR3 is 13 residues. Trimming took off 4 bases at V and 1 base at J, with 8 bases between the two ends. From germline, CDR1 is SGHVS and CDR2 FNYEAQ. The CDR3 is CASSYSVSYEQYF. CDR3 DNA: TGTGCCAGCAGCTATAGCGTGTCCTACGAGCAGTACTTC.

This clone came up a few times. The chain has TRBV5-1 and TRBJ2-7; D is unclear. The CDR3 consists of 14 residues. Per germline, CDR1 SGHRS and CDR2 YFSETQ. Trimming left V 1 base short and J 0 bases short, with 8 bases between. CDR3 nucleotides: TGCGCCAGCAGCTTGTCGGCAGCCTCCTACGAGCAGTACTTC. Residues: CASSLSAASYEQYF.

This clone was detected a few times. The V gene is TRBV5-8, the J gene TRBJ1-2; 10 nucleotides align to TRBD1. The germline gives CDR1 SGHTS, CDR2 YDEGEE. This CDR3 contains 14 residues. V shed 4 bases and J 3 bases; nucleotides not matched to a gene: 3. CDR3 loop: CASSPGQGDYGYTF. The CDR3 region has the DNA TGTGCCAGCAGCCCTGGACAGGGGGACTATGGCTACACCTTC.

The chain uses TRBV11-2 and TRBJ2-1; 11 bases line up with TRBD2. Germline V lookup: CDR1 SGHAT, CDR2 FQNNGV. The CDR3 contains 17 residues. J was trimmed by 4 bases and V by 1 base; bases with no gene match: 6. The CDR3 bases are TGTGCCAGCAGCTTAGGACTAGCGGGATTTTTTTACAATGAGCAGTTCTTC. This codes for CASSLGLAGFFYNEQFF.

The J gene is TRBJ1-2, the V gene TRBV27, with 7 positions matching TRBD1. The germline V gene encodes CDR1 MNHEY and CDR2 SMNVEV (reference sequence). V dropped 6 bases and J dropped 4; count of bases not matched to a gene: 11. The CDR3 runs 15 residues. CDR3 in DNA: TGTGCCAGCAGGCAAACCCAGACAGGGCGCTATGGCTACACCTTC. It is translated as CASRQTQTGRYGYTF.

The chain couples TRBV11-3 to TRBJ2-7; 7 bases line up with TRBD2. Germline values: CDR1 SGHNT, CDR2 YENEEA. The junction had 4 bases not matched to a gene; V was cut back by 6 bases and J by 2 bases. The length of the CDR3 is 13 residues. The CDR3 here is CASSSGLAYEQYF. The CDR3 bases are TGTGCCAGCAGTTCCGGACTAGCCTACGAGCAGTACTTC.

This chain links TRBV9 with TRBJ2-2; no clear D. The V and J ends lost 2 bases and 2 bases respectively, with 7 bases between them. Germline assignment: CDR1 SGDLS and CDR2 YYNGEE. This CDR3 has 14 amino acids. This CDR3 reads CASSVSANTGELFF. As DNA, the CDR3 is TGTGCCAGCAGCGTCTCGGCTAACACCGGGGAGCTGTTTTTT.

This chain links TRBV5-6 with TRBJ2-2, with D tentatively TRBD1 (6 bases). V lost 4 bases and J 1 base, leaving 11 bases between the germline ends. The CDR3 length is 15 residues. CDR1 and CDR2 (germline): SGHDT, YYEEEE. The CDR3, as DNA: TGTGCCAGCAGCCCCCCAGGGGTGAACACCGGGGAGCTGTTTTTT. It yields the protein CASSPPGVNTGELFF.

The rearrangement uses TRBV5-1 and TRBJ2-1; TRBD2 matches 10 bases. The trim removed 0 bases at V and 6 bases at J, leaving 12 bases unmatched. The germline V gene encodes CDR1 SGHRS and CDR2 YFSETQ. CDR3 size: 18 residues. CDR3 DNA: TGCGCCAGCAGCTTGGAGGCCGGCAGCGGGAGGGCGGCCAATGAGCAGTTCTTC. As protein: CASSLEAGSGRAANEQFF. Full variable domain (rest looked up from reference TRBV5-1 and TRBJ2-1): KAGVTQTPRYLIKTRGQQVTLSCSPISGHRSVSWYQQTPGQGLQFLFEYFSETQRNKGNFPGRFSGRQFSNSRSEMNVSTLELGDSALYLCASSLEAGSGRAANEQFFGPGTRLTVL.

The rearrangement joins TRBV18 to TRBJ2-3, with D possibly being TRBD1 (6 bases). V shed 6 bases and J shed 3 bases, with 16 bases lying between them. The CDR3 runs 15 residues. Germline V CDR1 and CDR2: KGHSH, LQKENI. The CDR3 region is CASSRTGSRTDTQYF. CDR3 coding DNA: TGTGCCAGCTCCCGTACAGGGTCTCGTACAGATACGCAGTATTTT.

This clone was seen once. The chain recombines TRBV2 with TRBJ2-7; weak D call: TRBD2 (6 bases). Germline values: CDR1 SNHLY, CDR2 FYNNEI. V was trimmed by 4 bases and J by 7 bases, leaving 17 bases between them. This CDR3 is 14 amino acids long. The CDR3 nucleotides are TGTGCCAGCAGTGGATCGGGTGGGAGGCGGGAGCAGTACTTC. Amino acid sequence: CASSGSGGRREQYF.